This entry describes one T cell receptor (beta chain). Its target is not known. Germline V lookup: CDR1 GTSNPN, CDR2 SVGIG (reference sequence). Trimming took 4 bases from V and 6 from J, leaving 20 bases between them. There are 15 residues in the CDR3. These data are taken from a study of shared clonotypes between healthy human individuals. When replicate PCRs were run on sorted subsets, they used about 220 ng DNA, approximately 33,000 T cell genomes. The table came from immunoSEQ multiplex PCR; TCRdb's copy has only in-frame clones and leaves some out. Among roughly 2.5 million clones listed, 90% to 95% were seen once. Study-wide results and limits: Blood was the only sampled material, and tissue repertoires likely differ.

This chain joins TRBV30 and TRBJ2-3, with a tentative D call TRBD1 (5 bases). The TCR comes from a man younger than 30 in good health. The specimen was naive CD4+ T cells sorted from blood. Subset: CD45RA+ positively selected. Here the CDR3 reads CAWTGATSRWDTQYF. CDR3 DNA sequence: TGTGCCTGGACTGGGGCTACCTCCAGGTGGGATACGCAGTATTTT.